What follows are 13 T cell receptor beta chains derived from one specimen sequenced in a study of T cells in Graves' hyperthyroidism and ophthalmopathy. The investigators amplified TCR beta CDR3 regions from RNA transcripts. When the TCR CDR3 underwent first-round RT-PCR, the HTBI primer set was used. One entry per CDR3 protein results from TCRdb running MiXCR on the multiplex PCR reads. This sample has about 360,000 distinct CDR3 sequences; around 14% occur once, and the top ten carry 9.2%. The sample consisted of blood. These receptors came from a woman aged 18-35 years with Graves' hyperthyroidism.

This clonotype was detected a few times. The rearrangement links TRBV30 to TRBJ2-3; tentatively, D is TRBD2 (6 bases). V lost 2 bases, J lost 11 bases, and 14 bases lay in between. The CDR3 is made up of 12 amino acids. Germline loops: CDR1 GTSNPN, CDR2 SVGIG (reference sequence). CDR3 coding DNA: TGTGCCTGGAGTCCCGCCGGAGGGAGGCAGTATTTT. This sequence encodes CAWSPAGGRQYF.

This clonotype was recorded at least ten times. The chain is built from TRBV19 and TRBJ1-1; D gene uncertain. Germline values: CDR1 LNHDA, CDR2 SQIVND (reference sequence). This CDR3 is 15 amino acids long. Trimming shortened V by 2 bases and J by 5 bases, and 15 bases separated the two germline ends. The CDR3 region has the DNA TGTGCCAGTAGTATAAGTTTGTGGTCTAGGACTGAAGCTTTCTTT. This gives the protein CASSISLWSRTEAFF.

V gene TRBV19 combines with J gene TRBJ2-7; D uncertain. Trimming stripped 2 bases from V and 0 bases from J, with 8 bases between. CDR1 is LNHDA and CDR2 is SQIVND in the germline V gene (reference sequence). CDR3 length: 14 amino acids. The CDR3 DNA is TGTGCCAGTAGTATAACCGTGAGCTCCTACGAGCAGTACTTC. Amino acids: CASSITVSSYEQYF. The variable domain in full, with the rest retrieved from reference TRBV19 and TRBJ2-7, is DGGITQSPKYLFRKEGQNVTLSCEQNLNHDAMYWYRQDPGQGLRLIYYSQIVNDFQKGDIAEGYSVSREKKESFPLTVTSAQKNPTAFYLCASSITVSSYEQYFGPGTRLTVT.

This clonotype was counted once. The CDR3 here is CASSPAGVLNEQYF. As DNA, the CDR3 is TGTGCCAGCTCACCAGCAGGGGTGCTGAACGAGCAGTACTTC. This chain links TRBV18 with TRBJ2-7, with TRBD1 as a possible D gene (6 bases). Trimming removed 2 bases from V and 5 bases from J, with 13 bases in between. Germline V gene data show CDR1 as KGHSH and CDR2 as LQKENI. The CDR3 totals 14 residues. The whole variable domain, remainder taken from reference TRBV18 and TRBJ2-7, is NAGVMQNPRHLVRRRGQEARLRCSPMKGHSHVYWYRQLPEEGLKFMVYLQKENIIDESGMPKERFSAEFPKEGPSILRIQQVVRGDSAAYFCASSPAGVLNEQYFGPGTRLTVT.

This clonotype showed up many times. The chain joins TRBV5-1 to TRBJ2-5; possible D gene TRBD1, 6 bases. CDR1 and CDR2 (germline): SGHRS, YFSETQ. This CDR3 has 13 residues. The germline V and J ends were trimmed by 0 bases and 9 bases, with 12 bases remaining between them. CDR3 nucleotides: TGCGCCAGCAGCTTGGGGACAGCGCGGGCCCAGTACTTC. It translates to CASSLGTARAQYF.

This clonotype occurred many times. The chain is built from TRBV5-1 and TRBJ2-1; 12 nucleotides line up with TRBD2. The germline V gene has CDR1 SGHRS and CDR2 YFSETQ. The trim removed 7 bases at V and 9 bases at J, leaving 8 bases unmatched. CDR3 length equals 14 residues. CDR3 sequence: CASQMLAGGVEQFF. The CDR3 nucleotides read TGCGCCAGCCAGATGCTAGCGGGAGGGGTTGAGCAGTTCTTC.

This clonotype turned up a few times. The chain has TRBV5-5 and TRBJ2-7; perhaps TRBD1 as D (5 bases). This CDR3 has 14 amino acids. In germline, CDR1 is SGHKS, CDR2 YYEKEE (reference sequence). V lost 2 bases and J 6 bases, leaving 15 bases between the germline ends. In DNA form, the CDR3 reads TGTGCCAGCAGCTTCAAGACAGCAGGGTTCGAGCAGTACTTC. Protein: CASSFKTAGFEQYF.

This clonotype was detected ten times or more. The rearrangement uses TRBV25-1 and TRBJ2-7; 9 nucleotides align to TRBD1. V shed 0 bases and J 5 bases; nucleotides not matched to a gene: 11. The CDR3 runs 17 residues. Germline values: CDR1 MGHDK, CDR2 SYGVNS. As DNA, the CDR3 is TGTGCCAGCAGTGAATACGAAGGGGACAGGGACGGGAACGAGCAGTACTTC. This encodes CASSEYEGDRDGNEQYF.

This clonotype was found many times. Here the CDR3 DNA reads TGCAGTGCGGTGGGGGACTATGGCTACACCTTC. Its translation is CSAVGDYGYTF. The V call is TRBV20-1, the J call TRBJ1-2; TRBD1 is a possible D gene (5 bases). The CDR3 contains 11 residues. Germline V CDR1 and CDR2: DFQATT, SNEGSKA (reference sequence). Between the trimmed V and J ends, which lost 6 bases and 3 bases, there was a span of 8 bases.

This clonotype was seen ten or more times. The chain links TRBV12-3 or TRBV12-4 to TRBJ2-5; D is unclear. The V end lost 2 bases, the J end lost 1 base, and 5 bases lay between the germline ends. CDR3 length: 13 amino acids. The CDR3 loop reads CASSLRTQETQYF. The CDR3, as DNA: TGTGCCAGCAGTTTAAGGACCCAAGAGACCCAGTACTTC.

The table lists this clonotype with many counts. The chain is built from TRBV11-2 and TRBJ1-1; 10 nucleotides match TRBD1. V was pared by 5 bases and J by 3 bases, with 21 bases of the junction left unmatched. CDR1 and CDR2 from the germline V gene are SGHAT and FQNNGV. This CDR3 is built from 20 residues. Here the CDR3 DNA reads TGTGCCAGCAGCCCCCCCTTGATGTGGGACAGGGGAATCAGGGACACTGAAGCTTTCTTT. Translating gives CASSPPLMWDRGIRDTEAFF.

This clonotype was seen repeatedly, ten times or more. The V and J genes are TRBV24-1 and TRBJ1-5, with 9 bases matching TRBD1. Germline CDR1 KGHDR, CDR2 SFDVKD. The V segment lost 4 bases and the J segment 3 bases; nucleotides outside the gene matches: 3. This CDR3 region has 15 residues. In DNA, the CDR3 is TGTGCCACCAGTGAAGGGACAGGGTACAATCAGCCCCAGCATTTT. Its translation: CATSEGTGYNQPQHF.

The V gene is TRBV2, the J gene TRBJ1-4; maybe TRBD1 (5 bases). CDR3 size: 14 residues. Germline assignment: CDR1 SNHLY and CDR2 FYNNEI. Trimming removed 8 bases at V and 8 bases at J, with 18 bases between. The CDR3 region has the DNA TGTGCCAGCCGTTTCTCCGGGGCCTGGGAAAAACTGTTTTTT. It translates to CASRFSGAWEKLFF.